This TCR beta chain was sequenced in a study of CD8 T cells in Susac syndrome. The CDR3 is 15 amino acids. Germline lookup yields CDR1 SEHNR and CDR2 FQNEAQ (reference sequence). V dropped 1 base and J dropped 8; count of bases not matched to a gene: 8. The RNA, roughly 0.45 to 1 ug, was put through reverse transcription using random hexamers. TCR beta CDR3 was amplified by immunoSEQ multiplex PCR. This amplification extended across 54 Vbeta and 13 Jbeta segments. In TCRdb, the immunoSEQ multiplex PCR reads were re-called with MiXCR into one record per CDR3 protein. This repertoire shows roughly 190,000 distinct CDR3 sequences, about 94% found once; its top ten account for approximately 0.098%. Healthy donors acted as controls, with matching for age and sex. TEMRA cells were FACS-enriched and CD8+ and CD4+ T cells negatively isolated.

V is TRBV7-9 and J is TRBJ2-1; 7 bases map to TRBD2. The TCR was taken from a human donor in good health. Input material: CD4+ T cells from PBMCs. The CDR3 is CASSLERGPGYEQFF. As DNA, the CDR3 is TGTGCCAGCAGCTTAGAGCGGGGCCCGGGGTATGAGCAGTTCTTC.